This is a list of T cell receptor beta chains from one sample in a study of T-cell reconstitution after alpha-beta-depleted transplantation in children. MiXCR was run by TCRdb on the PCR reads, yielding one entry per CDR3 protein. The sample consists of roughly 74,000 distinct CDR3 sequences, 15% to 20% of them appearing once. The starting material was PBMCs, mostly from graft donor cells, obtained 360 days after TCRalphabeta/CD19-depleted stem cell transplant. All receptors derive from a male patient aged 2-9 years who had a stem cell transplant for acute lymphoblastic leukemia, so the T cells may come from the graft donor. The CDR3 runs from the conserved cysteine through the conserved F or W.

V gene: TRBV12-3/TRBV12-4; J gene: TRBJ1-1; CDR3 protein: CASSLLWDREVF
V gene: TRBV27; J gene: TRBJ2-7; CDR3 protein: CASSLWGTGYEQYF
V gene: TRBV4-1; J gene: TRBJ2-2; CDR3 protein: CASSQDTGLAVTGELFF
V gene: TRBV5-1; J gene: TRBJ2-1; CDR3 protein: CASSAGTPSNEQFF
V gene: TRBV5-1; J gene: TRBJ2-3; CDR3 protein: CASSLAGSTLPTDTQYF
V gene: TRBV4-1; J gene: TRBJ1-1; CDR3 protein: CASSQAQVRGQSEAFF
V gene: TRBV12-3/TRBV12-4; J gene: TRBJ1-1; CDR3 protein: CASSLIGGHEAFF
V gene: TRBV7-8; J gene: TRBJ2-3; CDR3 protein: CASSQTLSTDTQYF
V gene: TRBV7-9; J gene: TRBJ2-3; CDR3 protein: CASSPRLGDKYF
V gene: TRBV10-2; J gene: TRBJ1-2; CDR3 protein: CASSEPGTGAMNTF
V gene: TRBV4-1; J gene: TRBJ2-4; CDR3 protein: CASSQAQLGREGLYIQYF
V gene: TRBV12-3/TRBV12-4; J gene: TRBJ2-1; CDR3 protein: CASTTIWTANSYNEQFF
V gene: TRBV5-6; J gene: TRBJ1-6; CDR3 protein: CASSLFSSYNSPLHF
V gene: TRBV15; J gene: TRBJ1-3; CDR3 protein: CATSRGDSSGNTIYF
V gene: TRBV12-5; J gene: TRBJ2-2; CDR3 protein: CASGKGTVDRELFF
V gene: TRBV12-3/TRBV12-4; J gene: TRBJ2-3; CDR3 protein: CASSYGQGAYDTQYF
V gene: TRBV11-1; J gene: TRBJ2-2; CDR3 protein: CASSLRVSYTLAGLNTGELFF
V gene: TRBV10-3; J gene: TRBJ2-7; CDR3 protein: CAISQIAGGYEQYF